This TCR beta chain was captured by sequencing in a study of response to subunit inactivated influenza vaccine. Germline lookup yields CDR1 DFQATT and CDR2 SNEGSKA (reference sequence). Trimming removed 6 bases from V and 1 base from J, with 9 bases in between. This CDR3 spans 12 amino acids. In the case of this clonotype: The antigen remains unidentified.

TCRdb independently ran MiXCR on the RT-PCR reads; one entry per CDR3 protein. This sample carries some 600,000 distinct CDR3 sequences, approximately 15% of them seen once, and the ten largest clones take 7.6%. Findings of the study overall: The authors proposed limited new T cell recruitment per seasonal influenza vaccination.

This clonotype was sampled from a man over 45 who received an inactivated influenza vaccine. This material consisted of PBMCs from blood, taken 14 to 15 days before vaccination. The V gene is TRBV20-1, the J gene TRBJ2-5; unclear D gene. The CDR3 DNA follows: TGCAGTGCCTCCCGATCCCAAGAGACCCAGTACTTC. Translation: CSASRSQETQYF.